The TCR beta chain under discussion was sequenced for a study of blood T cells in healthy people across ages. Study-wide results and caveats: For the donors, CMV status was unknown and possibly confounded expanded clonotype changes.

Healthy Russian Caucasian donors spanned ages about 6 to 100 years. RNA extraction gave at least 5 micrograms of total RNA per sample. As regards this clonotype: Its antigen is unknown.

A second PCR of roughly 7 to 11 cycles used a sample-barcoded 5' primer and a J-beta primer mix. Unique molecular identifiers of 12 random nucleotides labeled each cDNA. TCRdb reprocessed the 5' RACE reads with MiXCR, giving one entry per CDR3 protein. The table has about 1.4 million distinct CDR3 sequences, roughly 64% seen once; the top ten hold about 6.7%. The clonotype was recovered from a man aged 18 to 30 in good health. The material sequenced was blood.

The CDR3 loop is CASSFGTSSDEQYF. CDR3 DNA sequence: TGTGCCAGCAGTTTCGGGACTAGCAGCGATGAGCAGTACTTC. The V and J genes are TRBV12-3 or TRBV12-4 and TRBJ2-7; 9 bases are a match to TRBD2. V lost 3 bases and J lost 7; bases outside the gene matches: 7. This CDR3 is 14 amino acids long.